These 2 T cell receptor beta chains were sequenced from one sample in a study of regulatory T cells in long-lasting Graves disease. This sample's time point: persistent/refractory GD, antithyroid drugs over 5 years with positive TRAb. The TCR library used RNA extracted from PBMCs. Arm-PCR with iRepertoire HTBI primers amplified the CDR3 regions for these TCR beta libraries. TCRdb reanalysed the multiplex PCR reads using MiXCR and keeps one entry per CDR3 protein. The table records 600,000 to 800,000 distinct CDR3 sequences, roughly 30% of them present only once. Sequencing used peripheral blood mononuclear cells (PBMCs), obtained when the disease was refractory, from a patient treated with antithyroid drugs. These receptors were obtained from a female donor with Graves disease.

This clonotype has ten or more counts. The chain couples TRBV7-6 to TRBJ2-7; 14 bases match TRBD2. CDR1 and CDR2 (germline): SGHVS, FNYEAQ. With V trimmed by 3 bases and J by 8 bases, 9 bases remained unmatched. This CDR3 is built from 16 residues. CDR3 sequence (DNA): TGTGCCAGCAGCTTTAGCCCGGGACTAGCGGGAGTCAAGCAGTACTTC. Protein sequence: CASSFSPGLAGVKQYF.

The gene calls are TRBV6-2 or TRBV6-3 and TRBJ1-4, with D maybe TRBD1 (5 bases). Looked up from germline, CDR1 is MNHEY and CDR2 is SVGEGT. Trimming removed 4 bases from V and 3 bases from J, with 9 bases in between. The CDR3 consists of 14 residues. The CDR3 sequence: CASSLGRPNEKLFF. In DNA, the CDR3 is TGTGCCAGCAGTTTGGGACGGCCTAATGAAAAACTGTTTTTT.